This T cell receptor (beta chain) was obtained from a study of identical twins (dated by TCRdb to the mid-2010s). Describing the broader study: The study deep-sequenced TCR alpha and beta repertoires from monozygotic twins, unrelated adults of various ages and cord blood to test whether fetal clonotypes persist. To rule out contamination, the twin experiments were replicated at different times with different library preparation protocols. Broad study findings and their caveats: Out-of-frame TCR alpha sequences shared between twins showed an excess of low generation-probability sequences compared with coincidental sharing between unrelated individuals. Conclusions relied on cross-sectional statistical analysis, since the same donors could not be followed over many years. Zero-insertion analyses could be partly confounded by invariant T cells such as MAIT and iNKT, although diverse VJ usage argued against such confounding for most clonotypes. Abundant cord blood beta clonotypes carried fewer insertions; young adult naive repertoires showed a weaker similar trend, while memory repertoires showed none. The excess sharing between twins in beta out-of-frame sequences was weaker because fewer shared sequences reduced the signal-to-noise ratio. In monozygotic twins, out-of-frame TCR alpha sharing was systematically underestimated by recombination models, although the models agreed with sharing between unrelated individuals.

V sheds 5 bases and J sheds 0 bases, leaving 15 bases between their ends. The germline V gene encodes CDR1 SGHTA and CDR2 FQGTGA. From its cysteine to its phenylalanine, the CDR3 spans 16 amino acids. CDR3 DNA is the only sequence kept; it has 48 bases, read in frame from the first base. The library relied on 5' RACE. The sequencing machine was an Illumina HiSeq 2000. A universal primer binding site was added through template switching, and the final cDNA carried a unique molecular identifier so that TCR cDNA molecules could be counted accurately. Specific primers in the conserved constant-segment region were used to synthesize first-strand cDNA for TCR alpha and beta chains. To control for contamination, every cDNA library was double barcoded, receiving both a SMART-Mk sample barcode and Illumina barcodes. TruSeq adapter sequences and Illumina sample barcodes were added in two successive PCR steps. The TCR alpha and beta cDNA libraries were sequenced on the Illumina HiSeq platform using custom primers. Concerning the study's data processing: MiGEC processed the raw reads to extract unique molecular identifiers, while MiXCR was used to determine the CDR3 positions. For each individual, recombination models were inferred using an EM algorithm with the repgenHMM and IGoR tools. Shared clonotypes were analyzed with the tcR package in R, and sharing was normalized by the product of cloneset sizes. To study raw recombination free of thymic and clonal selection effects, out-of-frame nonproductive sequences were analyzed. TCRdb trimmed the raw reads at Q25, called clones with MiXCR and kept productive beta chains. Duplicate CDR3 protein sequences are folded into a single record with the most common DNA and genes. These V and J calls derive from TCRdb rather than the authors' analysis. Within this sample are about 890,000 distinct CDR3 sequences, with 9% to 15% of them counted one time only. Around 1.6% of the sample belongs to the ten largest clones.

Every donor in the study was a healthy Caucasian. Three pairs of female monozygotic twins, all aged about 18 to 30 years, made up the twin cohort. Peripheral blood mononuclear cells were the source from which RNA for the TCR libraries was isolated. To note about this clonotype: What this receptor recognizes is not known. No qualities accompany the bases; no much larger clone lies one base away.

These same data were also listed under a study on yellow fever vaccine responses in identical twins. As the second study states: The T cell response to vaccination in identical twins was reported by the authors to appear partly convergent and partly personalized. Focusing on identical twins, the study followed the T cell clones that responded to the vaccine, and did so with precision.

The receptor chain draws on TRBV7-3 and TRBJ2-3, and the D gene may be TRBD1, 6 bases matching. The clonotype was recovered from a woman aged 18 to 35 in good health. Source material: PBMCs. The DNA is as follows: TGTGCCAGCAGCCCAAGGGGGTCTCCTAGCACAGATACGCAGTATTTT. The encoded protein is CASSPRGSPSTDTQYF.